This TCR beta chain stems from a study of PD-1 blockade in classical Hodgkin lymphoma. Study summary: It was nivolumab at 3 mg/kg, given intravenously every 2 weeks, that patients received.

The table lists this clone with a few counts. Its antigen is currently unknown. TCRdb keeps only in-frame clones here, not all; method: immunoSEQ multiplex PCR. The sample has 90,000 to 140,000 clones, roughly 89% seen once. Time point noted: cycle 4 day 1 (C4D1), after five to seven weeks of nivolumab. Every one of the patients relapsed after autologous stem cell transplantation (brentuximab vedotin exposure was variable). Complete response, partial response or progressive disease constituted the best responses recorded. The study, taken as a whole, reports: Before treatment, TCR diversity in newly diagnosed patients was reportedly lower than in healthy donors.

CDR3 length: 14 residues. Germline V lookup: CDR1 GTSNPN, CDR2 SVGIG (reference sequence). V shed 4 bases and J shed 7 bases, with 17 bases lying between them. This receptor was taken from a human donor with classical Hodgkin lymphoma. The chain couples TRBV30 to TRBJ2-1; D gene ambiguous. The sample in question was peripheral blood mononuclear cells (PBMCs), obtained before the fourth cycle of nivolumab. The DNA for the CDR3 is TGTGCCTGGACCCTCCTTTCGCGGCTGAATGAGCAGTTCTTC. Protein sequence: CAWTLLSRLNEQFF.